This T cell receptor (beta chain) was sequenced in a study of blood T cell repertoires in COVID-19. This CDR3 spans 17 amino acids. Trimming left V 4 bases short and J 5 bases short, with 22 bases between. Germline loops: CDR1 SGHDN, CDR2 FVKESK. Assay used: immunoSEQ multiplex PCR; TCRdb lists only in-frame clones, some missing. The data contain 250,000 or so clones, about 86% of them singletons. Participants spanned ages roughly 18 to 95 years and resided in 20 to 25 US areas. Donors of Cohort 3 who recovered were those that had two negative PCRs, clearance, or symptom resolution. The source of this sequence is a man aged 45-60 years who had recovered from COVID-19. The V gene is TRBV14, the J gene TRBJ2-3; tentatively, D is TRBD2 (5 bases). The specimen was PBMCs or T cells enriched from blood (not recorded which). This CDR3 reads CASSPWTDSRVLDTQYF. CDR3 in DNA: TGTGCCAGCAGCCCTTGGACTGACTCTAGGGTCTTAGATACGCAGTATTTT.